These 11 T cell receptor beta chains were sequenced from one sample in a study of blood T cells in healthy people across ages. Primed by a sample-barcoded 5' primer and a J-beta primer mix, a second PCR proceeded for 7 to 11 cycles. TCRdb re-analysed the 5' RACE reads in MiXCR, keeping a single row per CDR3 protein. Among 850,000 or so distinct CDR3 sequences listed, more than 25% were seen once. Sequences were obtained from blood. Every receptor here comes from a woman aged 80 or over in good health.

This clonotype has ten or more counts. The V and J genes are TRBV30 and TRBJ1-6; D is ambiguous. The V gene's germline CDR1 is GTSNPN and CDR2 SVGIG (reference sequence). The V end was cut by 3 bases, the J end by 3 bases, with 12 bases between. The CDR3 is 15 amino acids. The CDR3 DNA reads as TGTGCCTGGAGCCGAGAGTTGTACTATAATTCACCCCTCCACTTT. Residues: CAWSRELYYNSPLHF.

The count of this clonotype is one. Mismatch with germline at one junction end may stem from a read error. The chain carries TRBV12-3 or TRBV12-4 and TRBJ2-7; the match to TRBD2 covers 11 bases. The CDR3 is 15 residues long. The CDR3 coding sequence is TGTGCCAGCAGTTCACTAGCGGGGGTGCCGGGGACCCCGGACTTC. Encoded protein: CASSSLAGVPGTPDF.

The sample holds many counts of this clonotype. The genes are TRBV6-2 or TRBV6-3 and TRBJ2-4; D is uncertain. V lost 6 bases and J lost 3, with 9 bases in between. The CDR3 is 13 residues long. Germline values: CDR1 MNHEY, CDR2 SVGEGT. In DNA form, the CDR3 reads TGTGCCAGCAGCCGCGTCGACAAAAACATTCAGTACTTC. This codes for CASSRVDKNIQYF.

With regard to this clonotype: Since a much larger clone is just one base distant, this may be a read error. This sequence joins TRBV13 and TRBJ2-7, with TRBD1 matching 11 bases. The CDR3 consists of 13 residues. Trimming removed 8 bases from V and 8 bases from J; junction bases left unmatched: 8. Germline V gene lookup returns CDR1 PRHDT and CDR2 FYEKMQ (reference sequence). The CDR3 bases are TGTGCCAGCGGCACGGACAGGGGGCTCCAGCAGTACTTC. It codes for CASGTDRGLQQYF.

V usage is TRBV10-3 and J usage is TRBJ2-5, with 7 bases fitting TRBD2. Per germline, CDR1 ENHRY and CDR2 SYGVKD. The J segment lost 3 bases and the V segment lost 7 bases, leaving 8 bases of the junction unmatched. The CDR3 has 14 residues. The CDR3 loop reads CAIMKNRGEETQYF. The CDR3 DNA reads TGTGCCATCATGAAGAATCGGGGGGAAGAGACCCAGTACTTC.

This clonotype came up many times. The chain joins TRBV20-1 to TRBJ2-7; 8 nucleotides line up with TRBD1. The DNA end is more similar to TRBJ2-5, so the J call may be wrong. The CDR3 covers 13 residues. CDR1 and CDR2 from the germline V gene are DFQATT and SNEGSKA (reference sequence). The DNA of the CDR3 is TGCAGTGCTGAGGGAGGACAGGGCAAGACCCAGTACTTC. It specifies CSAEGGQGKTQYF.

V is TRBV7-2 and J is TRBJ2-2; D is unresolved. Trimming took off 2 bases at V and 4 bases at J, with 5 bases between the two ends. CDR1 is SGHTA, CDR2 FQGNSA, per germline. The CDR3 has 13 residues. The CDR3 protein is CASSLTATGELFF. The CDR3 nucleotides are TGTGCCAGCAGCTTAACGGCCACCGGGGAGCTGTTTTTT.

This chain connects TRBV19 to TRBJ1-1; D possibly corresponds to TRBD1 (5 bases). Trimming removed 4 bases from V and 5 bases from J, with 17 bases in between. The CDR3 extends over 15 amino acids. In germline, CDR1 is LNHDA, CDR2 SQIVND (reference sequence). This CDR3 reads CASSTPPGKRTEAFF. CDR3 sequence (DNA): TGTGCCAGTAGTACCCCGCCAGGGAAGAGGACTGAAGCTTTCTTT.

The rearrangement uses TRBV6-1 and TRBJ1-3, with no clear D. Trimming cost V 3 bases and J 0 bases, with 9 bases left between them. Per the germline V gene, CDR1 is MNHNS and CDR2 is SASEGT. CDR3 length equals 15 residues. The CDR3 sequence is CASSEHSSSGNTIYF. The CDR3 DNA sequence: TGTGCCAGCAGTGAGCACAGCAGCTCTGGAAACACCATATATTTT.

The chain uses TRBV5-1 and TRBJ1-3; 8 nucleotides match TRBD1. Germline loops: CDR1 SGHRS, CDR2 YFSETQ. There are 14 residues in the CDR3. Losses at the gene ends were 3 bases for V and 3 bases for J; bases not matched to a gene: 2. The CDR3 bases are TGCGCCAGCAGCTCACAGGGGGTTGGAAACACCATATATTTT. It translates to CASSSQGVGNTIYF.

A few counts support this clonotype. This sequence joins TRBV12-3 or TRBV12-4 and TRBJ2-3; D is ambiguous. The CDR3 extends over 15 amino acids. The germline V and J ends were trimmed by 2 bases and 6 bases, with 15 bases remaining between them. Here the CDR3 DNA reads TGTGCCAGCAGTTTAATGGCTATGAACGGGGATACGCAGTATTTT. Its protein is CASSLMAMNGDTQYF.